The 17 T cell receptor beta chains reported below all come from one sample, sequenced in a study of early T cells in non-severe SARS-CoV-2 infection. TCRdb processed the 5' RACE reads anew with MiXCR; each CDR3 protein has one entry. Of some 85,000 distinct CDR3 sequences in the sample, approximately 13% are singletons; the top ten hold approximately 1.5%. Sequencing input: whole blood. The receptors come from an adult who was a healthcare worker with PCR-confirmed SARS-CoV-2 infection or an uninfected control (not recorded which).

This clonotype was detected only a few times. The J gene is TRBJ2-1, the V gene TRBV7-9; unclear D gene. The V gene's germline CDR1 is SEHNR and CDR2 FQNEAQ (reference sequence). Trimming left V 7 bases short and J 0 bases short, with 13 bases between. The CDR3 has 15 residues. CDR3 sequence reads: CASTTPMSSYNEQFF. DNA for the CDR3: TGTGCCAGCACCACCCCCATGAGCTCCTACAATGAGCAGTTCTTC.

This chain uses TRBV20-1 with TRBJ2-1; TRBD2 matches 7 bases. The CDR3 sequence is 15 residues long. Germline lookup yields CDR1 DFQATT and CDR2 SNEGSKA (reference sequence). The V gene end was trimmed by 0 bases and the J gene end by 3 bases; junction bases not matched to a gene: 5. The CDR3: CSARDSGLHYNEQFF. Written as DNA, the CDR3 is TGCAGTGCTAGAGATTCGGGACTACACTACAATGAGCAGTTCTTC.

The sample holds many counts of this clonotype. This chain links TRBV6-2 or TRBV6-3 with TRBJ2-7; D is unresolved. CDR3 size: 14 residues. Germline V lookup: CDR1 MNHEY, CDR2 SVGEGT. The V end was cut by 5 bases, the J end by 7 bases, with 18 bases between. The CDR3 DNA reads as TGTGCCAGCAGTGAGGTTTCCCCCTTCGGAGAGCAGTACTTC. Protein product: CASSEVSPFGEQYF.

V usage is TRBV2 and J usage is TRBJ2-1, with 8 nucleotides matching TRBD1. Germline CDR1 and CDR2: SNHLY and FYNNEI. The CDR3 loop spans 11 amino acids. With V trimmed by 4 bases and J by 15 bases, 5 bases remained unmatched. CDR3 nucleotides: TGTGCCAGCAGTGGTCGGACAGGGCTGTTCTTC. Translating it yields CASSGRTGLFF.

Many counts were recorded for this clonotype. This chain's CDR3 is CASSSGRVKTQYF. The CDR3 nucleotides are TGTGCCAGCAGTTCGGGCAGGGTAAAGACCCAGTACTTC. The V gene is TRBV12-3 or TRBV12-4, the J gene TRBJ2-5; tentative D call: TRBD1 (5 bases). The CDR3 covers 13 residues. V lost 4 bases and J lost 6, with 12 bases in between.

The genes are TRBV20-1 and TRBJ2-7; D may be TRBD1 or TRBD2 (6 bases each). Germline CDR1 and CDR2: DFQATT and SNEGSKA (reference sequence). V was shortened by 6 bases and J by 2 bases, with 17 bases between the two germline ends. The CDR3 sequence is 14 residues long. The CDR3 spells CSAPAWRGAYEQYF. The CDR3 DNA reads as TGCAGTGCCCCAGCTTGGAGGGGGGCCTACGAGCAGTACTTC.

The sample holds many counts of this clonotype. The V and J genes are TRBV3-1 and TRBJ2-7, with 7 bases that match TRBD2. Germline CDR1 is LGHDT and CDR2 is YNNKEL (reference sequence). CDR3 length equals 14 residues. J gave up 0 bases and V 6 bases, and 5 bases lay outside the gene matches. The CDR3 spells CASRTSGASYEQYF. CDR3 DNA sequence: TGTGCCAGCAGGACGAGCGGGGCCTCCTACGAGCAGTACTTC.

V usage is TRBV12-5 and J usage is TRBJ1-6; D unclear. The CDR3 covers 14 residues. V was cut by 3 bases and J by 1 base, with 4 bases left in between. The germline V gene has CDR1 LGHNT and CDR2 FRNRAP. CDR3 in DNA: TGTGCTAGTGGTTTTCAGTCCTATAATTCACCCCTCCACTTT. It is translated as CASGFQSYNSPLHF.

This clonotype was picked up many times. V is TRBV11-2 and J is TRBJ2-7, with D possibly TRBD2 on 5 matching bases. V was trimmed by 5 bases and J by 4 bases, leaving 18 bases between them. Germline lookup yields CDR1 SGHAT and CDR2 FQNNGV. The CDR3 has 15 amino acids. The CDR3 reads CASSRNRPGIYEQYF. CDR3 bases: TGTGCCAGCAGCCGTAACAGACCGGGGATTTACGAGCAGTACTTC. The full variable domain, its missing parts supplied by reference TRBV11-2 and TRBJ2-7, is EAGVAQSPRYKIIEKRQSVAFWCNPISGHATLYWYQQILGQGPKLLIQFQNNGVVDDSQLPKDRFSAERLKGVDSTLKIQPAKLEDSAVYLCASSRNRPGIYEQYFGPGTRLTVT.

This clonotype has a count of ten or more. The V call is TRBV11-2, the J call TRBJ2-1; 10 bases are a match to TRBD2. CDR1 is SGHAT, CDR2 FQNNGV, per germline. The V gene end was trimmed by 0 bases and the J gene end by 8 bases; junction bases not matched to a gene: 4. There are 15 residues in the CDR3. The CDR3 is CASSLDSGGADEQFF. The CDR3 nucleotides read TGTGCCAGCAGCTTAGACAGCGGGGGGGCTGATGAGCAGTTCTTC.

The rearrangement links TRBV11-2 to TRBJ1-2; TRBD1 matches at 10 bases. The V gene's germline CDR1 is SGHAT and CDR2 FQNNGV. Trimming took 5 bases from V and 6 from J; bases not matched to a gene: 9. The CDR3 is made up of 15 amino acids. Here the CDR3 reads CASSPLPTGGDGYTF. The CDR3 bases are TGTGCCAGCAGCCCCCTTCCGACAGGGGGCGATGGCTACACCTTC.

The CDR3 nucleotides read TGTGCCAGCTCACCAAGGCGTGGAGCCCCAAACTATGGCTACACCTTC. As protein: CASSPRRGAPNYGYTF. The chain has TRBV18 and TRBJ1-2; D unclear. There are 16 residues in the CDR3. Trimming shortened V by 2 bases and J by 2 bases, and 15 bases separated the two germline ends. Germline V gives CDR1 KGHSH, CDR2 LQKENI.

This clonotype has ten or more counts. The rearrangement joins TRBV7-2 to TRBJ1-2; no firm D call. Per germline, CDR1 SGHTA and CDR2 FQGNSA. Deletions cut 1 base from V and 4 bases from J, with 7 bases between. The CDR3 loop spans 13 amino acids. This CDR3 is CASSLGEVYGYTF. DNA of the CDR3: TGTGCCAGCAGCTTAGGCGAGGTCTATGGCTACACCTTC.

This clonotype has only one observation. Being one base from a much bigger clone, this may be a read error. The chain employs TRBV5-1 and TRBJ1-1; D is perhaps TRBD1 (5 bases). Germline-derived CDR1 and CDR2 are SGHRS and YFSETQ. Trimming stripped 0 bases from V and 6 bases from J, with 18 bases between. This CDR3 region has 16 residues. CDR3 nucleotide sequence: TGCGCCAGCAGCTTGGTCTGGCAGGGCGGTAAGTCTGAAGCTTTCTTT. Its protein is CASSLVWQGGKSEAFF.

This clonotype was seen repeatedly, ten times or more. The V call is TRBV28, the J call TRBJ2-5; 7 bases are a match to TRBD2. Trimming took 2 bases from V and 2 from J; bases not matched to a gene: 8. CDR1 is MDHEN, CDR2 SYDVKM, per germline. The CDR3 is made up of 16 amino acids. CDR3 in amino acids: CASSLGGGTPQETQYF. The CDR3 DNA is TGTGCCAGCAGTTTAGGGGGGGGGACCCCTCAAGAGACCCAGTACTTC.

This clonotype was observed a handful of times. The chain couples TRBV7-8 to TRBJ2-3; maybe TRBD1 (6 bases). Germline values: CDR1 SGHVS, CDR2 FQNEAQ. Trimming stripped 5 bases from V and 3 bases from J, with 9 bases between. CDR3 length equals 13 residues. The CDR3 protein is CASSVDRTDTQYF. The CDR3 coding sequence is TGTGCCAGCAGCGTCGACAGGACAGATACGCAGTATTTT.

The sample holds many counts of this clonotype. The chain is built from TRBV6-5 and TRBJ1-1, with D tentatively TRBD1 (6 bases). The CDR3 loop spans 15 amino acids. CDR1 MNHEY and CDR2 SVGAGI come from the germline V gene. Trimming took off 10 bases at V and 1 base at J, with 19 bases between the two ends. CDR3 loop: CATKLGGAGNTEAFF. Here the CDR3 DNA reads TGTGCCACCAAACTAGGGGGGGCGGGGAACACTGAAGCTTTCTTT.